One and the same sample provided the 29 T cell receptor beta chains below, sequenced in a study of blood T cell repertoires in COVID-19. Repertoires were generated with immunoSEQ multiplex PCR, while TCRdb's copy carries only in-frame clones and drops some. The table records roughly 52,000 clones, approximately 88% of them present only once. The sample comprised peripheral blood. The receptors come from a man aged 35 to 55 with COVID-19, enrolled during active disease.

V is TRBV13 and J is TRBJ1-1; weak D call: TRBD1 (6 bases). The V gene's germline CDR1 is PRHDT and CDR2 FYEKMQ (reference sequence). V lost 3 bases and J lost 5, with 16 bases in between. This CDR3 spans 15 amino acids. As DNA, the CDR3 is TGTGCCAGCAGCTTCACCGGGGGCGGGGGGACTGAAGCTTTCTTT. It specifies CASSFTGGGGTEAFF.

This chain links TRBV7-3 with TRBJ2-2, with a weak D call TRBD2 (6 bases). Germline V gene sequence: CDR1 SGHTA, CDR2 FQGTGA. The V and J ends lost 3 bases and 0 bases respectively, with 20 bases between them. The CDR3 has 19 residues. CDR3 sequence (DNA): TGTGCCAGCAGCTTTGATATCATTGGGAGGACGGCGAACACCGGGGAGCTGTTTTTT. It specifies CASSFDIIGRTANTGELFF.

For the CDR3, the DNA is TGTGCCAGCAGCGCGGGACTCGGGGAAACGCAGTATTTT. This codes for CASSAGLGETQYF. The chain combines TRBV2 with TRBJ2-3; D is perhaps TRBD2 (6 bases). V was trimmed by 6 bases and J by 9 bases, leaving 16 bases between them. Germline CDR1 is SNHLY and CDR2 is FYNNEI. The CDR3 has 13 amino acids.

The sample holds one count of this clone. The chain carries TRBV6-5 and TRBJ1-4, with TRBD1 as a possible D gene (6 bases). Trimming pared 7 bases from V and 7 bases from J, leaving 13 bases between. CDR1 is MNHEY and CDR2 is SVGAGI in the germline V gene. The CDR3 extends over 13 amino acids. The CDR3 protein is CASNRDKSEKLFF. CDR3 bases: TGTGCCAGCAACCGGGACAAGAGTGAAAAACTGTTTTTT.

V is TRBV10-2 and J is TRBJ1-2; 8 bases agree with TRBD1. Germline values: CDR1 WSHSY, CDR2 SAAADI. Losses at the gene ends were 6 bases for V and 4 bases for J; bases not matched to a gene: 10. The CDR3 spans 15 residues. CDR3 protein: CASSDTGGPVYGYTF. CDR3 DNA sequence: TGCGCCAGCAGCGATACAGGGGGTCCCGTCTATGGCTACACCTTC.

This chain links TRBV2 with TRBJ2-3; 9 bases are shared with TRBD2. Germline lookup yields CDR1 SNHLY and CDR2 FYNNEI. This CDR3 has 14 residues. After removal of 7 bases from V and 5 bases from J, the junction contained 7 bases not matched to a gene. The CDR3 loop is CASTGGGAGDTQYF. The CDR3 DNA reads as TGTGCCAGCACGGGCGGGGGGGCCGGAGATACGCAGTATTTT.

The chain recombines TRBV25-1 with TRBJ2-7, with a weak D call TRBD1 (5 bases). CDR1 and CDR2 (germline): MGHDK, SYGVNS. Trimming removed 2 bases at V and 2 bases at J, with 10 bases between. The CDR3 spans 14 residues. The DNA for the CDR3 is TGTGCCAGCAGTGAACAGGGATTTACCTACGAGCAGTACTTC. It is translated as CASSEQGFTYEQYF.

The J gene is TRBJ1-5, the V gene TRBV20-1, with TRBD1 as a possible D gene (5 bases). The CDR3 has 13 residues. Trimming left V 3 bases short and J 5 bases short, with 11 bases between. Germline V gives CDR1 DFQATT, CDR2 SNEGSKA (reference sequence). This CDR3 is CSASHTGDQPQHF. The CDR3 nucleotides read TGCAGTGCTAGTCATACAGGCGATCAGCCCCAGCATTTT.

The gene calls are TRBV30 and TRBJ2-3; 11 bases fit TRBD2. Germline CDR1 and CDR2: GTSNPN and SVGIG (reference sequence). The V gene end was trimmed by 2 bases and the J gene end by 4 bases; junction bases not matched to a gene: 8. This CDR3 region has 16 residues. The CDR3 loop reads CAWSRGSGGAADTQYF. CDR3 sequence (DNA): TGTGCCTGGAGTAGGGGTAGCGGGGGGGCGGCAGATACGCAGTATTTT.

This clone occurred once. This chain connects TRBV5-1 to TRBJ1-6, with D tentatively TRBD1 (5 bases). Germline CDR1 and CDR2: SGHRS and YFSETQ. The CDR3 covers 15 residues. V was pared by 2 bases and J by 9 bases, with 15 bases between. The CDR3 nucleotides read TGCGCCAGCAGCTTAGAAGCAGGGCGGGGTTCACCCCTCCACTTT. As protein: CASSLEAGRGSPLHF.

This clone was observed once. CDR3 nucleotide sequence: TGTGCCAGCAGTGATGAGGGGCTAGCGGGGTCCTACGAGCAGTACTTC. It specifies CASSDEGLAGSYEQYF. The V call is TRBV6-1, the J call TRBJ2-7; TRBD2 agrees at 9 bases. The CDR3 runs 16 residues. V trimming: 3 bases; J trimming: 1 base; junction bases outside the gene matches: 7. Germline assignment: CDR1 MNHNS and CDR2 SASEGT.

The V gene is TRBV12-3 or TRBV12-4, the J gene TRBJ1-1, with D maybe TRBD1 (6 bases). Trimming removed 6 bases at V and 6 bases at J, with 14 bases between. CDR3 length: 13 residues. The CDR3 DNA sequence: TGTGCCAGCAGCCTGGGGACAAGGGCTGAAGCTTTCTTT. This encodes CASSLGTRAEAFF.

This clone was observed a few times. The CDR3 nucleotides read TGTGCCAGCAGCTCTACGACAGGGGCACACTACGAGCAGTACTTC. It translates to CASSSTTGAHYEQYF. The gene calls are TRBV7-2 and TRBJ2-7; 8 nucleotides align to TRBD1. CDR3 length equals 15 residues. The V and J ends lost 4 bases and 3 bases, in that order; junction bases with no gene match: 8. Looked up from germline, CDR1 is SGHTA and CDR2 is FQGNSA.

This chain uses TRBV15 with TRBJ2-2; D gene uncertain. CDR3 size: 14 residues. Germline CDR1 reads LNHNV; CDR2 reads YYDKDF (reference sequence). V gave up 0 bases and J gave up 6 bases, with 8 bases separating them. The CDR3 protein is CATSRDLVAGELFF. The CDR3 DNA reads TGTGCCACCAGCAGAGATTTGGTAGCCGGGGAGCTGTTTTTT.

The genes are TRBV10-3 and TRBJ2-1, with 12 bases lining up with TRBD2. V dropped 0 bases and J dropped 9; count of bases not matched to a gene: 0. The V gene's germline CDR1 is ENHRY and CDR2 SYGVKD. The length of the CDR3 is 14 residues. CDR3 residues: CAISESTSGGEQFF. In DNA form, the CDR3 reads TGTGCCATCAGTGAGTCGACTAGCGGGGGTGAGCAGTTCTTC.

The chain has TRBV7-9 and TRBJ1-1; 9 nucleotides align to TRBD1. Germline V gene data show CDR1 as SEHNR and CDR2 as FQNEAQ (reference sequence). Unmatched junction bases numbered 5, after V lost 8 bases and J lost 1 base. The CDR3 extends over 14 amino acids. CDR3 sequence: CASGETGGNTEAFF. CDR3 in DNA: TGTGCCAGCGGGGAGACAGGGGGGAACACTGAAGCTTTCTTT.

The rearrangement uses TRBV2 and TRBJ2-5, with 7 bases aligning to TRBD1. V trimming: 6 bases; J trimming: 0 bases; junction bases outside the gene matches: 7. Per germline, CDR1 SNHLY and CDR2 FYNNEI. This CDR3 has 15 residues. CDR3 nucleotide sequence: TGTGCCAGCAGCCTTCTCGACAGGGACCAAGAGACCCAGTACTTC. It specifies CASSLLDRDQETQYF.

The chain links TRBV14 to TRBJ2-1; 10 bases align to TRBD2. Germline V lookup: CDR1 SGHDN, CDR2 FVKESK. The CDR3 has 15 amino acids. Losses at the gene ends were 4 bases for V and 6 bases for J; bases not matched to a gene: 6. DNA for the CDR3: TGTGCCAGCAGCCGACTAGCGGGTGTTCGCAATGAGCAGTTCTTC. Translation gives CASSRLAGVRNEQFF. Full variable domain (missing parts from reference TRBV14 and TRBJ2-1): EAGVTQFPSHSVIEKGQTVTLRCDPISGHDNLYWYRRVMGKEIKFLLHFVKESKQDESGMPNNRFLAERTGGTYSTLKVQPAELEDSGVYFCASSRLAGVRNEQFFGPGTRLTVL.

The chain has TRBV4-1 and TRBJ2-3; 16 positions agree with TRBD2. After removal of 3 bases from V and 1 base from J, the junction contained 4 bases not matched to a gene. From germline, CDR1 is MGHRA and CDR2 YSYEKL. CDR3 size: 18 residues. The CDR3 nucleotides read TGCGCCAGCAGCCAGTCGGGACTAGCGGGGGGGGGCACAGATACGCAGTATTTT. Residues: CASSQSGLAGGGTDTQYF.

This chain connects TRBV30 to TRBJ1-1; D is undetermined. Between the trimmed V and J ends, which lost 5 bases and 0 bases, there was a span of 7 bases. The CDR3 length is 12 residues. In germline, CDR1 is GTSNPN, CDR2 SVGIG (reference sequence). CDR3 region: CAWGKMNTEAFF. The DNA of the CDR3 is TGTGCCTGGGGTAAAATGAACACTGAAGCTTTCTTT.

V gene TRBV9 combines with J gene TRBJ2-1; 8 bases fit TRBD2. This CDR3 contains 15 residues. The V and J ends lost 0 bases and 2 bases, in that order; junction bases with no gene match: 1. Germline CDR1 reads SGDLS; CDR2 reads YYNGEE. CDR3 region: CASSVGLATYNEQFF. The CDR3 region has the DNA TGTGCCAGCAGCGTAGGACTAGCGACCTACAATGAGCAGTTCTTC.

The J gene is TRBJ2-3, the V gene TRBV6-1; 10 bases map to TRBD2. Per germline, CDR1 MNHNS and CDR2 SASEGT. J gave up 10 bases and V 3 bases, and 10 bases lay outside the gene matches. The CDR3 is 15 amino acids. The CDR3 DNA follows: TGTGCCAGCAGTGATACTAGCGGGATGGGCAGGGCGCAGTATTTT. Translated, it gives CASSDTSGMGRAQYF.

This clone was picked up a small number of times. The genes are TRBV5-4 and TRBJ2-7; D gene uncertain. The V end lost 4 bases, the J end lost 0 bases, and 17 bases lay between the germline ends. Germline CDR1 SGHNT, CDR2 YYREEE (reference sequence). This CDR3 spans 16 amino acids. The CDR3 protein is CASSPELISSSYEQYF. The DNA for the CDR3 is TGTGCCAGCAGCCCGGAGTTAATTTCTAGCTCCTACGAGCAGTACTTC.

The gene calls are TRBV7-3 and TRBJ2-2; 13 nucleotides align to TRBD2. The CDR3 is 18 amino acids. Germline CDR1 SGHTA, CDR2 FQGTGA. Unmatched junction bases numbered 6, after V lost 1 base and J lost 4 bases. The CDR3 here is CASSLRPLAGGLTGELFF. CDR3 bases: TGTGCCAGCAGCTTAAGGCCACTAGCGGGGGGGCTCACCGGGGAGCTGTTTTTT.

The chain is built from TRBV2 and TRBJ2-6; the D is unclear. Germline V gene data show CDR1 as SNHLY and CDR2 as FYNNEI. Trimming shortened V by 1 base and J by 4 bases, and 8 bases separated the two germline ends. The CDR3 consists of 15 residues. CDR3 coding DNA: TGTGCCAGCAGTGAAGGTCAGTCCGGGGCCAACGTCCTGACTTTC. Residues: CASSEGQSGANVLTF.

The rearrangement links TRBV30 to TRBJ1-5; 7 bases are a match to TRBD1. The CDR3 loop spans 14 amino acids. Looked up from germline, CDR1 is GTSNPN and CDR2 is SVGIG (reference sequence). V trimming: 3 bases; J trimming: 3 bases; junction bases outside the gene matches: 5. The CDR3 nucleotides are TGTGCCTGGAGCGCGACAGGGTACAATCAGCCCCAGCATTTT. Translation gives CAWSATGYNQPQHF.

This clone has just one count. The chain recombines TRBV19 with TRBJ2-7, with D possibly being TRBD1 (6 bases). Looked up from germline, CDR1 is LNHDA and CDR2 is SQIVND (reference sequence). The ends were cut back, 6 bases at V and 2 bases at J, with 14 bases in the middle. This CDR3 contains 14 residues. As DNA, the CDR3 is TGTGCCAGTAGAGGGAAGGGGGTCACCTACGAGCAGTACTTC. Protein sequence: CASRGKGVTYEQYF.

CDR3: CASSLGGQGGQETQYF. CDR3 DNA: TGCGCCAGCAGCTTGGGCGGACAGGGGGGGCAAGAGACCCAGTACTTC. The chain employs TRBV5-1 and TRBJ2-5, with TRBD1 identical over 10 bases. Germline V gene lookup returns CDR1 SGHRS and CDR2 YFSETQ. The CDR3 has 16 amino acids. J was trimmed by 2 bases and V by 0 bases; bases with no gene match: 4.

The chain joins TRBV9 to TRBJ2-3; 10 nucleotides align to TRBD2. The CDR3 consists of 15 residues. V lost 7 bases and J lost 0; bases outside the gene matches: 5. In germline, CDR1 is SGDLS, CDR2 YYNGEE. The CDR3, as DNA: TGTGCCAGCGACCTAGCGGGGGCTAGCACAGATACGCAGTATTTT. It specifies CASDLAGASTDTQYF.